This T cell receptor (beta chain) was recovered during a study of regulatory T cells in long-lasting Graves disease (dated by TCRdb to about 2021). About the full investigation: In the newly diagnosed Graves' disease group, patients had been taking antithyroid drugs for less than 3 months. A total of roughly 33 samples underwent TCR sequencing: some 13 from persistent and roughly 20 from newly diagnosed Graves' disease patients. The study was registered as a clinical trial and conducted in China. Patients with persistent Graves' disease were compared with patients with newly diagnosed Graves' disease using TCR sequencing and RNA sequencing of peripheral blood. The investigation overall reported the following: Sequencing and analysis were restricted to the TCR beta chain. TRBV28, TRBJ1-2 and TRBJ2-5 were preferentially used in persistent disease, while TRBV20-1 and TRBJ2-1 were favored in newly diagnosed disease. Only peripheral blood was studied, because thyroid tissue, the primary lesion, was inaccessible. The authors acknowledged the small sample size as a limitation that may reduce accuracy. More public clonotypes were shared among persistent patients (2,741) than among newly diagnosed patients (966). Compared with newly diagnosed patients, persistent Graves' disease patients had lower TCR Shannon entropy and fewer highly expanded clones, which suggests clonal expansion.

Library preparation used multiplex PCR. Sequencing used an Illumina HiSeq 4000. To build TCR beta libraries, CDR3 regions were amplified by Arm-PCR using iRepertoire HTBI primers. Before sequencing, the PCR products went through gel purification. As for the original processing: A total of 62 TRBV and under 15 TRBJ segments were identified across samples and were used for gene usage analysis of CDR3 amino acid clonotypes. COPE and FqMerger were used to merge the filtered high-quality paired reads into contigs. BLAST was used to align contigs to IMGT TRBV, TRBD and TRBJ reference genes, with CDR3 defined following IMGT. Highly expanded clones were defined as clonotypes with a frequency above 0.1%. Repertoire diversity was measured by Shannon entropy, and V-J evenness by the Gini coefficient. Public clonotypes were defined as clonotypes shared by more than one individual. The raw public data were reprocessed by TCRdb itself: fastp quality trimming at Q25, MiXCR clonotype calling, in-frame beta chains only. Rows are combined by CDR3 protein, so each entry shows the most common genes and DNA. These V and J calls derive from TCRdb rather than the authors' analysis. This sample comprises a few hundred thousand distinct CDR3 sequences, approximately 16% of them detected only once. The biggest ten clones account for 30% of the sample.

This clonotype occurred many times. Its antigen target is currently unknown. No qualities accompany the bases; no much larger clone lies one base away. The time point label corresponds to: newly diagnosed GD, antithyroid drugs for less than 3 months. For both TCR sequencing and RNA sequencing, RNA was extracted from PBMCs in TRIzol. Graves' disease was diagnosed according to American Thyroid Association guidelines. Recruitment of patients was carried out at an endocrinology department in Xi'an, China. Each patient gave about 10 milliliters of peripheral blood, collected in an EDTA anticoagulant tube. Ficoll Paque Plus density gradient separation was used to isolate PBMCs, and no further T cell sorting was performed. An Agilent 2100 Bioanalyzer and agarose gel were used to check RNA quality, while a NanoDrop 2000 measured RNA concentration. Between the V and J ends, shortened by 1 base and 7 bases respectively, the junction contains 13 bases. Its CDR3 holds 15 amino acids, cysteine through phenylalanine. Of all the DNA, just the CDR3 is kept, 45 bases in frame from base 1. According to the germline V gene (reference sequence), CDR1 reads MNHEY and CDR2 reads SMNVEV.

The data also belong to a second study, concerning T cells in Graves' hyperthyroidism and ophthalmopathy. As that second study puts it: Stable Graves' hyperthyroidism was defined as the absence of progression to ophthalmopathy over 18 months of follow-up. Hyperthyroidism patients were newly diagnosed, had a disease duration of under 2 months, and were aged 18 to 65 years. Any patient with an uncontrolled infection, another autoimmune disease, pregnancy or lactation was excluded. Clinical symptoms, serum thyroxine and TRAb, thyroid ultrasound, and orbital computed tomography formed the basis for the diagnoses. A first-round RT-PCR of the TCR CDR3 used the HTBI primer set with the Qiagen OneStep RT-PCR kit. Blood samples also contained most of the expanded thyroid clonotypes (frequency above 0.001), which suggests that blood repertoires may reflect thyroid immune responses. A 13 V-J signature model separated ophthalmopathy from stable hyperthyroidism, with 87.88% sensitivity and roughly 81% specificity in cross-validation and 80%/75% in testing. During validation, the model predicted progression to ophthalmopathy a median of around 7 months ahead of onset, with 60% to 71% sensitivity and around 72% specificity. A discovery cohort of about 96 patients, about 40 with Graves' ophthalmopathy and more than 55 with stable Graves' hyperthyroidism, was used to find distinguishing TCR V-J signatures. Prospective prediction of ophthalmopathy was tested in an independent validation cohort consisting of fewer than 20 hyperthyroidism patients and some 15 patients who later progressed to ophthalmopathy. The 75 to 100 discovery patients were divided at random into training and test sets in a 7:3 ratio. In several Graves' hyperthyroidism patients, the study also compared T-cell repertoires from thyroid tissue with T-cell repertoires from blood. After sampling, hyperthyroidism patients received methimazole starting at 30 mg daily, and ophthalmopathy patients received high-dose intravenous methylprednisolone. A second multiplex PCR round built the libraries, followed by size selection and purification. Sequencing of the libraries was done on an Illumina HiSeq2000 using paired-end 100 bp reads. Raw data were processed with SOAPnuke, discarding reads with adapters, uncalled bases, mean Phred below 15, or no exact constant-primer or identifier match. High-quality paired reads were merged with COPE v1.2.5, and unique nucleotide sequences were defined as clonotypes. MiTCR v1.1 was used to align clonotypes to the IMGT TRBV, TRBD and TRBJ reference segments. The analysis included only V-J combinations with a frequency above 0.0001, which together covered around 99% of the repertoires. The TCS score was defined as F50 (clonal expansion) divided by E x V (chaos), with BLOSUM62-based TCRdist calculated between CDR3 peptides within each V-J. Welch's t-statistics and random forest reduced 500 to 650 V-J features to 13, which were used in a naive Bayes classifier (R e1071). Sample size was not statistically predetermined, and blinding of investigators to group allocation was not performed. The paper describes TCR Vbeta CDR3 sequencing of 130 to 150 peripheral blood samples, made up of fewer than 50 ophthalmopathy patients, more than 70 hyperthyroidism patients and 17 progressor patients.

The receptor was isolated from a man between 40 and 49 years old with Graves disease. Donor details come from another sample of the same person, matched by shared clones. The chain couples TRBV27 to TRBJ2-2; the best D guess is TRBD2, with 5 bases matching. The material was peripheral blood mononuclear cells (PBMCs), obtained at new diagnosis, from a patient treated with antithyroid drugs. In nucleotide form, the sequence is TGTGCCAGCAGTTTATTTCCGGGGTTGGGCGGGGAGCTGTTTTTT. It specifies CASSLFPGLGGELFF.